The TCR beta chain under discussion was sequenced for a study of blood T cell repertoires in COVID-19. Clones were read by immunoSEQ multiplex PCR, and TCRdb kept only the in-frame ones, dropping some. This sample has a few hundred thousand clones; roughly nine tenths occur once, and the top ten carry 2.5% to 3.5%. The CDR3 consists of 12 residues. Germline V gene lookup returns CDR1 GTSNPN and CDR2 SVGIG (reference sequence). V was clipped by 5 bases and J by 7 bases; unmatched bases: 3. The origin of this receptor is a woman aged 50 to 65 who had been exposed to COVID-19. The sequencing sample was made of PBMCs or T cells enriched from blood (not recorded which). The chain has TRBV30 and TRBJ1-5; 9 nucleotides align to TRBD1. CDR3 loop: CAWGQGRQPQHF. The DNA for the CDR3 is TGTGCCTGGGGACAGGGGCGCCAGCCCCAGCATTTT.